This T cell receptor beta chain was retrieved from a study of cytomegalovirus exposure and HLA in healthy donors. J was trimmed by 2 bases and V by 3 bases; bases with no gene match: 8. The CDR3 consists of 16 residues. The germline gives CDR1 SGHDN, CDR2 FVKESK. 13 Jbeta primers and 60 Vbeta primers were used for the PCR. Method: immunoSEQ multiplex PCR; TCRdb's copy keeps in-frame clones and lacks some. Among about 70,000 clones listed, 80% to 90% were seen once. The source material was PBMCs. The genes are TRBV14 and TRBJ2-7; 9 nucleotides align to TRBD2. This receptor was obtained from a woman under 40 in good health and CMV-seronegative. The CDR3 protein is CASSQGASGTPYEQYF. The CDR3 DNA is TGTGCCAGCAGCCAGGGGGCTAGCGGGACCCCCTACGAGCAGTACTTC.